Listed below are T cell receptor beta chains from one sample, sequenced in a study of siplizumab effects on memory and regulatory T cells. The protocol was immunoSEQ multiplex PCR, while the TCRdb copy is restricted to in-frame clones and leaves out a portion. The sample lists approximately 100,000 clones, over 90% occurring once. Sample: non-Treg CD4+ T cells sorted from blood. The receptors were gathered from a human donor in good health. Both conserved end residues are part of each CDR3. The D gene is left open where the match is weak. Rows may omit the clone size; those that give it use once, few, many or a size class.

j_gene: TRBJ2-7; v_gene: TRBV30; abundance: .; d_gene: .; CDR3nt: TGTGCCTGGACTCTACTAGGTCACGAGCAGTACTTC; CDR3aa: CAWTLLGHEQYF
j_gene: TRBJ2-5; v_gene: TRBV5-1; abundance: .; d_gene: TRBD2; CDR3nt: TGCGCCAGCAGCTCTTCCGGGACTATTCAAGAGACCCAGTACTTC; CDR3aa: CASSSSGTIQETQYF
j_gene: TRBJ2-2; v_gene: TRBV5-1; abundance: .; d_gene: TRBD2; CDR3nt: TGCGCCAGCAGCGAGACGACTAGCGGACCCGGGGAGCTGTTTTTT; CDR3aa: CASSETTSGPGELFF
j_gene: TRBJ2-2; v_gene: TRBV7-2; abundance: .; d_gene: TRBD2; CDR3nt: TGTGCCAGCAGCTCCACTAGCGGGAGAGGCACCGGGGAGCTGTTTTTT; CDR3aa: CASSSTSGRGTGELFF
j_gene: TRBJ1-3; v_gene: TRBV5-4; abundance: .; d_gene: .; CDR3nt: TGTGCCAGCAGCCTCGCTGGCGGAAACACCATATATTTT; CDR3aa: CASSLAGGNTIYF
j_gene: TRBJ2-5; v_gene: TRBV7-9; abundance: .; d_gene: .; CDR3nt: TGTGCCAGCAGCTTAGCGTACGGCCAGCAAGAGACCCAGTACTTC; CDR3aa: CASSLAYGQQETQYF
j_gene: TRBJ1-2; v_gene: TRBV4-1; abundance: once; d_gene: .; CDR3nt: TGCGCCAGCAGCCAAGACTCCCTTTCCGGCCGGCGGCACCACTATGGCTACACCTTC; CDR3aa: CASSQDSLSGRRHHYGYTF
j_gene: TRBJ1-5; v_gene: TRBV5-1; abundance: .; d_gene: .; CDR3nt: TGCGCCAGCAGCTTGACTGGGTCTAATCAGCCCCAGCATTTT; CDR3aa: CASSLTGSNQPQHF
j_gene: TRBJ2-2; v_gene: TRBV19; abundance: .; d_gene: .; CDR3nt: TGTGCCAGTAGTATACAGGGGAACACCGGGGAGCTGTTTTTT; CDR3aa: CASSIQGNTGELFF
j_gene: TRBJ2-1; v_gene: TRBV5-4; abundance: .; d_gene: .; CDR3nt: TGTGCCAGCACCTTTGACCCGAGCTCCTACAATGAGCAGTTCTTC; CDR3aa: CASTFDPSSYNEQFF